Listed below are T cell receptor beta chains from one sample, sequenced in a study of blood T cell repertoires in COVID-19. Some clones are missing from TCRdb's copy, which holds only in-frame ones; the method was immunoSEQ multiplex PCR. The sample includes approximately 170,000 clones, just under 85% seen only once; the top ten take roughly 8.8%. The specimen sequenced was peripheral blood. The receptor set was obtained from a woman older than 75 with COVID-19, enrolled during active disease. The CDR3 runs from the conserved cysteine through the conserved F or W. D genes are given only for firm matches. Only part of the rows carry a size: once, few, many, or a class if the clone is expanded.

d_call	v_call	j_call	clone_size	cdr3_aa	cdr3_nt
TRBD1	TRBV25-1	TRBJ1-5	.	CASSESGGFGQPQHF	TGTGCCAGCAGTGAATCAGGGGGGTTTGGTCAGCCCCAGCATTTT
TRBD2	TRBV5-4	TRBJ2-7	.	CASSLGGGNARYEQYF	TGTGCCAGCAGCTTGGGCGGGGGGAATGCAAGGTACGAGCAGTACTTC
.	TRBV7-8	TRBJ2-2	.	CASSLLSDNAPRELFF	TGTGCCAGCAGCTTACTATCTGACAACGCTCCCCGGGAGCTGTTTTTT
TRBD1	TRBV4-2	TRBJ1-1	.	CASSLLSGGGTEAFF	TGTGCCAGCAGCCTCTTGTCAGGGGGCGGCACTGAAGCTTTCTTT
.	TRBV5-1	TRBJ1-1	.	CASSLAPGVNTEAFF	TGCGCCAGCAGCTTGGCGCCGGGAGTGAACACTGAAGCTTTCTTT
.	TRBV5-1	TRBJ2-7	.	CASSLDPREQYF	TGCGCCAGCAGCTTGGACCCCAGGGAGCAGTACTTC
TRBD1	TRBV28	TRBJ1-5	once	CASRQGQGGQPQHF	TGTGCCAGCAGGCAAGGACAGGGAGGTCAGCCCCAGCATTTT
TRBD1	TRBV7-8	TRBJ1-2	.	CASSLVGQGAGGYTF	TGTGCCAGCAGCTTAGTAGGACAGGGGGCCGGGGGCTACACCTTC
.	TRBV19	TRBJ1-1	few	CASQGMNTEAFF	TGTGCCTCCCAGGGAATGAACACTGAAGCTTTCTTT
TRBD1	TRBV12-3/TRBV12-4	TRBJ1-2	.	CASARTGRFHTF	TGTGCCAGCGCAAGGACAGGGAGATTCCACACCTTC
TRBD1	TRBV5-4	TRBJ1-2	.	CASSTPWGQGTGYTF	TGTGCCAGCAGCACCCCCTGGGGACAGGGGACAGGCTACACCTTC
TRBD1	TRBV6-5	TRBJ1-5	.	CASRRQGYQPQHF	TGTGCCAGCAGAAGACAGGGGTATCAGCCCCAGCATTTT
.	TRBV28	TRBJ2-4	.	CASSLGQREIRYF	TGTGCCAGCAGTTTAGGACAAAGAGAGATCCGGTACTTC
TRBD2	TRBV18	TRBJ2-4	once	CASSPLGTSGNIQYF	TGTGCCAGCTCACCATTAGGGACTAGCGGTAACATTCAGTACTTC
TRBD2	TRBV18	TRBJ2-1	.	CASSPVAGVDNEQFF	TGTGCCAGCTCACCGGTAGCGGGAGTCGACAATGAGCAGTTCTTC